Included here is one T cell receptor (beta chain) sequence, with context. The sample originates from a study of shared clonotypes between healthy human individuals. In the naive CD8 group, cells lacked CD45RO and were positively selected for CCR7, so terminally differentiated effector memory CD45RA+ cells were left out. The authors distributed each subset's genomic DNA evenly over several immunoSEQ plates. TCRdb's table, derived via immunoSEQ multiplex PCR, lists solely in-frame clones and lacks some. This table holds about 2 million clones, about 94% found once. Trimming shortened V by 5 bases and J by 2 bases, and 10 bases separated the two germline ends. The length of the CDR3 is 13 residues. CDR1 MNHEY and CDR2 SMNVEV come from the germline V gene (reference sequence).

This clonotype was sampled from a man between 18 and 35 years old in good health. Source material: naive CD8+ T cells sorted from blood. The chain uses TRBV27 and TRBJ2-7, with D possibly called TRBD1 or TRBD2 (5 bases each). CDR3 in amino acids: CASSGGPTYEQYF. The CDR3 DNA sequence: TGTGCCAGCAGTGGGGGACCAACCTACGAGCAGTACTTC.